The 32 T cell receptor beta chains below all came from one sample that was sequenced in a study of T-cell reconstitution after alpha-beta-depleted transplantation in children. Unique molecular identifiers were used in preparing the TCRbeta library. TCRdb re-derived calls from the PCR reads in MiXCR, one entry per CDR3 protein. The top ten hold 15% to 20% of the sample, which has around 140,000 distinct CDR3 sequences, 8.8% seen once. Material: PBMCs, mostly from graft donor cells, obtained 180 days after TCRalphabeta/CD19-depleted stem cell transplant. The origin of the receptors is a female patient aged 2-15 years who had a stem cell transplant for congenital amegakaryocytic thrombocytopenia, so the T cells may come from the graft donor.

The CDR3 is CASPRWRVSYTF. CDR3 DNA sequence: TGTGCCAGTCCCCGTTGGAGGGTGAGCTACACCTTC. The chain combines TRBV19 with TRBJ1-2; D gene uncertain. CDR3 size: 12 residues. CDR1 LNHDA and CDR2 SQIVND come from the germline V gene (reference sequence). V was cut by 8 bases and J by 9 bases, with 16 bases left in between.

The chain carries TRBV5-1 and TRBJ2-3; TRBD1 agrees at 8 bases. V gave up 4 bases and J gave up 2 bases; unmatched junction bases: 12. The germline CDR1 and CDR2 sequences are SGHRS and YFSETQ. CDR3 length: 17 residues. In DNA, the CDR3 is TGCGCCAGCAGCAAGGACAGGGTCCTACGTCACACAGATACGCAGTATTTT. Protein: CASSKDRVLRHTDTQYF.

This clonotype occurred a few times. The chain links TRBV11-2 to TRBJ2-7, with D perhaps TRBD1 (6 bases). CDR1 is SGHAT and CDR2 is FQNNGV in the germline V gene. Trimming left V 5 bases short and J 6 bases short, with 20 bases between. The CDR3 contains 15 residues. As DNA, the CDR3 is TGTGCCAGCAGCATAAGGCACACAGGGAGTTTCGAGCAGTACTTC. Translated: CASSIRHTGSFEQYF.

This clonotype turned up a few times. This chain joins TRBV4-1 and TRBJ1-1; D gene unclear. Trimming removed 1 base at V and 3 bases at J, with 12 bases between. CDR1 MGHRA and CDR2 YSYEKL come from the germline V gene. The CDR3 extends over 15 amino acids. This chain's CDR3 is CASSQVHHPYTEAFF. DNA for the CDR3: TGCGCCAGCAGCCAAGTTCACCACCCCTACACTGAAGCTTTCTTT.

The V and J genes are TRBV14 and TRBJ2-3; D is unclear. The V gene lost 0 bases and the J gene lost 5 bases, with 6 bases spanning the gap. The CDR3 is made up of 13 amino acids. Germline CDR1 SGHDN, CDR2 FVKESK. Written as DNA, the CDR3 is TGTGCCAGCAGCCAAGAAGGCGGAGATACGCAGTATTTT. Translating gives CASSQEGGDTQYF. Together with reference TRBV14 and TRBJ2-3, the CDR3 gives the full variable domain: EAGVTQFPSHSVIEKGQTVTLRCDPISGHDNLYWYRRVMGKEIKFLLHFVKESKQDESGMPNNRFLAERTGGTYSTLKVQPAELEDSGVYFCASSQEGGDTQYFGPGTRLTVL.

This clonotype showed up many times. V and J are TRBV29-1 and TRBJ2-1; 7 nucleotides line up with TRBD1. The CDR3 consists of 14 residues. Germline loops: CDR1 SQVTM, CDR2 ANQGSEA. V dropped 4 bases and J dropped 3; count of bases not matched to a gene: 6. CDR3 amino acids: CSVVGQVLYNEQFF. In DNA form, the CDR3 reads TGCAGCGTTGTAGGACAGGTTCTCTACAATGAGCAGTTCTTC.

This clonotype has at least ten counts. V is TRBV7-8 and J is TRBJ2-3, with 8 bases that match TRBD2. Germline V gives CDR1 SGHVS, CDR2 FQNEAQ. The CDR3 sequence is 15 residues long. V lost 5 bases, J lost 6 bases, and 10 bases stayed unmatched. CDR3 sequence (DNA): TGTGCCAGCAGCCCACCGGGACTAGGTTATGATACGCAGTATTTT. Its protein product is CASSPPGLGYDTQYF.

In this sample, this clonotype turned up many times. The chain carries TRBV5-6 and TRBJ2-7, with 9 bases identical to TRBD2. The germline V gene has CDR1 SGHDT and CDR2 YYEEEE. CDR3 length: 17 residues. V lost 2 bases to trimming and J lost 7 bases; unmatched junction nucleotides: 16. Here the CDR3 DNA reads TGTGCCAGCAGCTTATTTCCCGCTAGCGGGGCCCCGGGAGAGCAGTACTTC. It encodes CASSLFPASGAPGEQYF.

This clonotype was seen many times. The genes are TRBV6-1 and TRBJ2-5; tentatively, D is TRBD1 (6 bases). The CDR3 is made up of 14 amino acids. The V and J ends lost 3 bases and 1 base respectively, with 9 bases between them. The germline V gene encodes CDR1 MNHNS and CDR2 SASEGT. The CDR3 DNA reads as TGTGCCAGCAGTGAGACAGGAGTCCAAGAGACCCAGTACTTC. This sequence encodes CASSETGVQETQYF.

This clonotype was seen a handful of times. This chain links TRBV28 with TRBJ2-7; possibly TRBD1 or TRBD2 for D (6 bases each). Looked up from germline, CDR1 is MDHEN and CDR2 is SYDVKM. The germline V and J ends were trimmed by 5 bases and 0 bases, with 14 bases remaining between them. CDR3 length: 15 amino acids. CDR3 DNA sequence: TGTGCCAGCAGTCTCCGGGGGACACACTCCTACGAGCAGTACTTC. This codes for CASSLRGTHSYEQYF.

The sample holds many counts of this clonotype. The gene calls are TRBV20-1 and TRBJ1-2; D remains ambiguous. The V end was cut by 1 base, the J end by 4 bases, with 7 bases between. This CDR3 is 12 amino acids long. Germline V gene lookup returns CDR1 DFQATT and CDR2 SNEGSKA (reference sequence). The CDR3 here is CSARARSYGYTF. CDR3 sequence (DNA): TGCAGTGCTAGAGCCAGGTCCTATGGCTACACCTTC.

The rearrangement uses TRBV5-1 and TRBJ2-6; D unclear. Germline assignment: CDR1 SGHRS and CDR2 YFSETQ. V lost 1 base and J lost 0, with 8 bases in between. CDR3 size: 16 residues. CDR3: CASSLLEISGANVLTF. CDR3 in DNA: TGCGCCAGCAGCTTGCTGGAGATCTCTGGGGCCAACGTCCTGACTTTC.

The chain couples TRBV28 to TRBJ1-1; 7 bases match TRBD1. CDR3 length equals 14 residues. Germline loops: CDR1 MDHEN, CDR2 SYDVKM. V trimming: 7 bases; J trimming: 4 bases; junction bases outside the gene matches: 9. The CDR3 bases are TGTGCCAGCAAGGGGGTAGGGGGCTCCACTGAAGCTTTCTTT. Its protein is CASKGVGGSTEAFF.

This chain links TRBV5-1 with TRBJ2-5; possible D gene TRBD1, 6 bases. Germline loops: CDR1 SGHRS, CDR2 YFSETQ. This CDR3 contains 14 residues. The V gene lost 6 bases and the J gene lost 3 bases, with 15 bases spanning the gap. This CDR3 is CASTRGSTEETQYF. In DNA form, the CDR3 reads TGCGCCAGCACCAGGGGCTCCACGGAAGAGACCCAGTACTTC.

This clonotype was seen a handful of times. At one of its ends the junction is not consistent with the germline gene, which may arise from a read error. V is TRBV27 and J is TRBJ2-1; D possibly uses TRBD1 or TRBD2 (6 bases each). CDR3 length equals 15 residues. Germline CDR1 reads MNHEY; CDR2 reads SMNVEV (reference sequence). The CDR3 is CASSPYGTPSVGGHF. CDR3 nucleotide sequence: TGTGCCAGCAGTCCCTACGGGACCCCGTCTGTCGGGGGACACTTC.

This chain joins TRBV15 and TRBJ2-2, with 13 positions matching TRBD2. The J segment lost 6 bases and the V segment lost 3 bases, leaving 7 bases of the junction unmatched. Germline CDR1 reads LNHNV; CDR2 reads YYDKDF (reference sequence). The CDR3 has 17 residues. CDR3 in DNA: TGTGCCACCAGCAGCCCGGGACTAGCGGGAAGGGCCGGGGAGCTGTTTTTT. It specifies CATSSPGLAGRAGELFF.

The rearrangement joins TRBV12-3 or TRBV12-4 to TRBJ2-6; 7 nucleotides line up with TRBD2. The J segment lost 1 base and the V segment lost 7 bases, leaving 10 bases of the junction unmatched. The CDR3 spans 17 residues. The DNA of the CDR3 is TGTGCCAGCACTAGAGTTGGGGGGGGTTCTGGGGCCAACGTCCTGACTTTC. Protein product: CASTRVGGGSGANVLTF.

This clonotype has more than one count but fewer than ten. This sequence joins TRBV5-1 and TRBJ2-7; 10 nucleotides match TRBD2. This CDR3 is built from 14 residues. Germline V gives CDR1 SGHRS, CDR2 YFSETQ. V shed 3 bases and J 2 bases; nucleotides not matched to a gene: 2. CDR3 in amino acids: CASSYLAGAYEQYF. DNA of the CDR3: TGCGCCAGCAGCTACCTAGCGGGAGCCTACGAGCAGTACTTC.

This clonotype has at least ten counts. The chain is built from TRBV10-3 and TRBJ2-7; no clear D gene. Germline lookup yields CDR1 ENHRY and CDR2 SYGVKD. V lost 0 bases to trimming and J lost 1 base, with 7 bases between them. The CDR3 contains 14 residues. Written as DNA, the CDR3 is TGTGCCATCAGTGAGTCAGGGTTGTCCTACGAGCAGTACTTC. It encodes CAISESGLSYEQYF.

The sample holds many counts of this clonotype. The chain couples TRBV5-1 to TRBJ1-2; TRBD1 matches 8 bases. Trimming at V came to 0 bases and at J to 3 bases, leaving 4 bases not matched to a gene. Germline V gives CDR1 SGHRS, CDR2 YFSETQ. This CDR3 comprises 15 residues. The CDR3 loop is CASSLEATGDYGYTF. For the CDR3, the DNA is TGCGCCAGCAGCTTGGAAGCGACAGGGGACTATGGCTACACCTTC.

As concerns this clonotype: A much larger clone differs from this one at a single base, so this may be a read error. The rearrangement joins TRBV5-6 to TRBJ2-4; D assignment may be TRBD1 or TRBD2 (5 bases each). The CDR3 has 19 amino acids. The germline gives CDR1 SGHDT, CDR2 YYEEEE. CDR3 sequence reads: CASSSGPSMGVKATNIQYF. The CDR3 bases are TGTGCCAGCAGCTCGGGACCGAGTATGGGGGTTAAAGCCACAAACATTCAGTACTTC.

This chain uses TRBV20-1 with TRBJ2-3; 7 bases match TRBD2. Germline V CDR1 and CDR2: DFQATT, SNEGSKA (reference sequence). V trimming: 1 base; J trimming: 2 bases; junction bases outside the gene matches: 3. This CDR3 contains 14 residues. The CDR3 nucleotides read TGCAGTGCTAGAGTGCTAGCGGACACAGATACGCAGTATTTT. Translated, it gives CSARVLADTDTQYF.

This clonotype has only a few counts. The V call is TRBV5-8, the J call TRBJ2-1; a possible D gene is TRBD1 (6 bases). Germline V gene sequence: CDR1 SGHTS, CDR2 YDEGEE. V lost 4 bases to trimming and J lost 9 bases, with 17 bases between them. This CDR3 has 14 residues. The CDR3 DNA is TGTGCCAGCAGCAGGGGGTGGTTTGGGGCTGAGCAGTTCTTC. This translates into CASSRGWFGAEQFF.

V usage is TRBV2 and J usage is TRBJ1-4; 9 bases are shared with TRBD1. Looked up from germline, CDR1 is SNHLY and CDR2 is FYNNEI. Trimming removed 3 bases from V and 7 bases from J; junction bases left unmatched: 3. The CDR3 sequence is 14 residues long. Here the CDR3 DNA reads TGTGCCAGCAGTGATTGGGACAGGGCTGAAAAACTGTTTTTT. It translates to CASSDWDRAEKLFF.

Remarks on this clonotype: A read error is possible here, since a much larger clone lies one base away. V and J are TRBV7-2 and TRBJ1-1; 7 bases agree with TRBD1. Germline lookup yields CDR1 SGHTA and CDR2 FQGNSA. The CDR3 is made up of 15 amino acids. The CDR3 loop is CDSSPRTGMNTEAFF. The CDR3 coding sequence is TGTGACAGCAGCCCCCGGACAGGTATGAACACTGAAGCTTTCTTT. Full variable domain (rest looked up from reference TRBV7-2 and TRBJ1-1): GAGVSQSPSNKVTEKGKDVELRCDPISGHTALYWYRQSLGQGLEFLIYFQGNSAPDKSGLPSDRFSAERTGGSVSTLTIQRTQQEDSAVYLCDSSPRTGMNTEAFFGQGTRLTVV.

CDR3 DNA: TGCGCCAGCAGCTTCACAAAGACTAGCGGGAGATCCTACGAGCAGTACTTC. Translating gives CASSFTKTSGRSYEQYF. This chain joins TRBV5-1 and TRBJ2-7, with TRBD2 matching over 12 bases. The CDR3 extends over 17 amino acids. The V gene end was trimmed by 2 bases and the J gene end by 1 base; junction bases not matched to a gene: 7. Germline V gene data show CDR1 as SGHRS and CDR2 as YFSETQ.

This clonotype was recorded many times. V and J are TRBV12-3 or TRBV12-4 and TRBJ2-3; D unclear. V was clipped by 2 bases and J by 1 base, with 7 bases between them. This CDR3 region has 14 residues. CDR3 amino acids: CASSLRVGTDTQYF. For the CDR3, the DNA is TGTGCCAGCAGTTTAAGGGTCGGCACAGATACGCAGTATTTT.

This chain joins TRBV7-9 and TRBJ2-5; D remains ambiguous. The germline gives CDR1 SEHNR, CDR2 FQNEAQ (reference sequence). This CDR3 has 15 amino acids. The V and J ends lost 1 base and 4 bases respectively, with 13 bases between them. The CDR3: CASSLGTVAPETQYF. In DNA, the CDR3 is TGTGCCAGCAGCTTAGGAACGGTTGCCCCAGAGACCCAGTACTTC.

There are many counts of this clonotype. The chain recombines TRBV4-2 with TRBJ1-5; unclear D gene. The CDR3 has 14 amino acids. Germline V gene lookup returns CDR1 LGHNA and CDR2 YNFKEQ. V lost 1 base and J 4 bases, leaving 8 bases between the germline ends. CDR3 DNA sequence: TGTGCCAGCAGCCAAGTCGGAAAGAATCAGCCCCAGCATTTT. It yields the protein CASSQVGKNQPQHF.

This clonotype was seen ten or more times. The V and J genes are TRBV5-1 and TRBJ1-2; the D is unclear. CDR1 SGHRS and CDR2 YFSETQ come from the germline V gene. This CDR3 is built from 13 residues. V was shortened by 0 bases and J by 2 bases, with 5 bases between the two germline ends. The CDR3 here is CASSLGRNYGYTF. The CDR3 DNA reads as TGCGCCAGCAGCTTGGGTCGGAACTATGGCTACACCTTC.

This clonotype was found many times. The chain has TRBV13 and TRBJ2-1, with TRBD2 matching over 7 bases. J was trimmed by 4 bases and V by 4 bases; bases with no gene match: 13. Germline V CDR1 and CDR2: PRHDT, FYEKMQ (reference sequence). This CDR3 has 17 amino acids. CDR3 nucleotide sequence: TGTGCCAGCAGCTCCTGGGGAGGGGAAGACGGGTACAATGAGCAGTTCTTC. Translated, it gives CASSSWGGEDGYNEQFF.

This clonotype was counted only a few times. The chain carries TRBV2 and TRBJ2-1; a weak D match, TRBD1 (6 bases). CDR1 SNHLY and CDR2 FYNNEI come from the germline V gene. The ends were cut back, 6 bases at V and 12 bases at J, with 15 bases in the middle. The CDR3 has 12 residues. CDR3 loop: CASRSDSSLQFF. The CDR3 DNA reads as TGTGCCAGCAGATCGGACAGCTCATTGCAGTTCTTC.